This T cell receptor beta chain was found in a study of molecular identifiers for immune sequencing clone quantification. TCRdb re-called the PCR reads with MiXCR, one entry per CDR3 protein. Of about half a million distinct CDR3 sequences in the sample, about 21% were seen once. CDR3 size: 11 residues. Germline loops: CDR1 MGHRA, CDR2 YSYEKL. About this clonotype itself: Germline is not matched at one junction end, which may reflect a read error.

The origin of this receptor is a human donor in good health. Some libraries in this study had Jurkat cell RNA spiked in. Sequencing used naive CD8+ T cells from blood, with Jurkat cell RNA spiked in. The subset was: FACS-sorted CD8+CD4-CCR7+CD45RA+ naive T cells. The rearrangement joins TRBV4-1 to TRBJ1-1; D is perhaps TRBD1 (5 bases). CDR3 nucleotides: TGCGCCAGCAGTCCGGGGACTGAAGCTCTCTTT. Protein product: CASSPGTEALF.